This is a list of T cell receptor beta chains from one sample in a study of response to subunit inactivated influenza vaccine. TCRdb processed the RT-PCR reads anew with MiXCR; each CDR3 protein has one entry. The sample lists approximately 520,000 distinct CDR3 sequences, 15% to 20% occurring once. The specimen was CD4+ T cells sorted from PBMCs, collected roughly 24 months after vaccination. These receptors were taken from a man aged 50 to 69 who received an inactivated influenza vaccine. CDR3s include the opening cysteine and the closing phenylalanine or tryptophan. The D gene is left open where the match is weak. Not all rows give a size; the values are once, few, many and, for expanded clones, a class.

J: TRBJ2-5
size: few
D: TRBD2
V: TRBV29-1
CDR3: CSVASTSGETQYF
DNA: TGCAGCGTTGCATCGACTAGCGGGGAGACCCAGTACTTC

J: TRBJ1-1
size: NA
D: NA
V: TRBV6-5
CDR3: CASSYRDGEGAFF
DNA: TGTGCCAGCAGTTACCGGGACGGCGAGGGGGCTTTCTTT

J: TRBJ2-1
size: NA
D: NA
V: TRBV7-2
CDR3: CASSRDRMYNEQFF
DNA: TGTGCCAGCAGTCGGGACCGAATGTACAATGAGCAGTTCTTC

J: TRBJ2-2
size: many
D: NA
V: TRBV5-1
CDR3: CASSLGTSNTGELFF
DNA: TGCGCCAGCAGCTTGGGGACTTCCAACACCGGGGAGCTGTTTTTT

J: TRBJ2-7
size: NA
D: NA
V: TRBV27
CDR3: CASSLRPSYEQYF
DNA: TGTGCCAGCAGTCTGCGGCCCTCCTACGAGCAGTACTTC

J: TRBJ2-7
size: few
D: TRBD1
V: TRBV15
CDR3: CATSREYRGYEQYF
DNA: TGTGCCACCAGCAGAGAATACAGGGGCTACGAGCAGTACTTC

J: TRBJ2-5
size: many
D: TRBD2
V: TRBV6-2/TRBV6-3
CDR3: CASSPGKRAGVQETQYF
DNA: TGTGCCAGCAGTCCCGGAAAGCGAGCGGGGGTACAAGAGACCCAGTACTTC

J: TRBJ2-3
size: few
D: NA
V: TRBV2
CDR3: CASSDVRGRTDTQYF
DNA: TGTGCCAGCAGTGATGTACGGGGCCGCACAGATACGCAGTATTTT

J: TRBJ2-1
size: few
D: TRBD2
V: TRBV28
CDR3: CASSIPGLAVSYNEQFF
DNA: TGTGCCAGCAGTATACCGGGACTAGCGGTCTCCTACAATGAGCAGTTCTTC

J: TRBJ2-7
size: few
D: TRBD1
V: TRBV25-1
CDR3: CASSEGFWDRGNEQYF
DNA: TGTGCCAGCTCCGAAGGGTTTTGGGACAGGGGAAACGAGCAGTACTTC